This TCR beta chain was sequenced for a study of blood T cell repertoires in COVID-19. About the research overall: Collection of acute and convalescent COVID-19 samples took place in the United States, Italy and Spain.

Per the original methods: For nucleated cells, counts were estimated from reference gene primer amplification. Here immunoSEQ multiplex PCR was the method, and the copy in TCRdb shows in-frame clones only, minus some. That table gives V, J and clone size, and the DNA gave D and trimming. The sample has under 300,000 clones, roughly 86% seen once. Germline assignment: CDR1 SGHAT and CDR2 FQNNGV. This CDR3 is 15 amino acids long. The V segment lost 4 bases and the J segment 9 bases; nucleotides outside the gene matches: 9. This clonotype was obtained from a woman in her 70s with active or convalescent COVID-19. The V gene is TRBV11-2, the J gene TRBJ1-6, with TRBD1 identical over 7 bases. The sequenced sample was peripheral blood. CDR3 sequence (DNA): TGTGCCAGCAGCTCAAACGCCGGGACAGCTTCACCCCTCCACTTT. Translation: CASSSNAGTASPLHF.